This record concerns one T cell receptor (beta chain) sequence. These data originate in a study of blood T cell repertoires in COVID-19. Study context: Acute and convalescent COVID-19 specimens originated in the United States, Italy and Spain. PBMCs, B-cell-depleted T cells, or T cells provided the cDNA or gDNA that made up the material.

Per the study methods: Amplification of reference gene primers was used by the study to estimate nucleated cell counts. TCRdb's table, derived via immunoSEQ multiplex PCR, lists solely in-frame clones and lacks some. V and J calls and clone size come straight from that table; D and trimming were deduced from the DNA. The data contain tens of thousands of clones, roughly 82% of them singletons. CDR1 is LNHDA, CDR2 SQIVND, per germline (reference sequence). This CDR3 contains 15 residues. V was cut by 6 bases and J by 1 base, with 15 bases left in between. The sequence came from a woman older than 75 with acute or convalescent COVID-19. The chain uses TRBV19 and TRBJ1-1; no firm D call. Material: peripheral blood. The DNA for the CDR3 is TGTGCCAGTAGCGACCCAGGTAGATCGAACACTGAAGCTTTCTTT. It translates to CASSDPGRSNTEAFF.